Reported below is one TCR beta chain. Its antigen is currently unknown. The sample belongs to a study of vaccination effects on CD4 cells after COVID-19. Overall study context: Some 2 million PBMC were seeded per well and grown in the presence of roughly 10 IU/ml IL-2 and about 10 ug/ml peptides.

Data came from immunoSEQ multiplex PCR; TCRdb stores just in-frame clones and leaves some out. The data show around 69,000 clones, under 80% seen once. When around nine days of culture had elapsed, CD4+ T cells were isolated. The cohort was immunized with two doses of either the BNT162b2 or mRNA-1273 vaccine. Testing of the vaccine recipients showed negative nucleocapsid antibodies and no prior SARS-CoV-2 infection. Replacing half the medium with IL-2 medium was done on days 3 and 7. Per germline, CDR1 ENHRY and CDR2 SYGVKD. The CDR3 runs 14 residues. V lost 6 bases, J lost 8 bases, and 12 bases stayed unmatched.

The TCR originated in a human donor who received a COVID-19 vaccine. V usage is TRBV10-3 and J usage is TRBJ1-2; 7 nucleotides line up with TRBD1. Material: CD4+ T cells from PBMCs cultured without peptide, obtained after COVID-19 vaccination. In DNA form, the CDR3 reads TGTGCCATCAGGCAAACAGGGGAGGGGAGCGGCTACACCTTC. Amino acids: CAIRQTGEGSGYTF.